A few counts support the clone carrying this T cell receptor beta chain. The antigen is not known. This specimen belongs to a study of T-cell memory formation after mild COVID-19. General study points: Clones that shrank (day 15 to 85) were balanced CD4/CD8, whereas later expanders leaned CD4+. A second wave of clones peaked on day 37, and their SARS-CoV-2 specificity went unconfirmed.

V lost 1 base and J lost 10, with 14 bases in between. This CDR3 is built from 14 residues. MiXCR was run by TCRdb on the 5' RACE reads, yielding one entry per CDR3 protein. The sample lists 350,000 to 450,000 distinct CDR3 sequences, about 19% occurring once. Sequencing was carried out using PBMCs or a T cell subset sorted from them (not recorded which). The chain carries TRBV12-3 or TRBV12-4 and TRBJ2-1, with D maybe TRBD2 (5 bases). The sequence derives from an adult woman who had mild COVID-19 (a few samples of this study predate the infection). Cell type and time point are not known. The CDR3 bases are TGTGCCAGCAGTTTAGAACCTAGCCCGGGGGAGCAGTTCTTC. It translates to CASSLEPSPGEQFF.